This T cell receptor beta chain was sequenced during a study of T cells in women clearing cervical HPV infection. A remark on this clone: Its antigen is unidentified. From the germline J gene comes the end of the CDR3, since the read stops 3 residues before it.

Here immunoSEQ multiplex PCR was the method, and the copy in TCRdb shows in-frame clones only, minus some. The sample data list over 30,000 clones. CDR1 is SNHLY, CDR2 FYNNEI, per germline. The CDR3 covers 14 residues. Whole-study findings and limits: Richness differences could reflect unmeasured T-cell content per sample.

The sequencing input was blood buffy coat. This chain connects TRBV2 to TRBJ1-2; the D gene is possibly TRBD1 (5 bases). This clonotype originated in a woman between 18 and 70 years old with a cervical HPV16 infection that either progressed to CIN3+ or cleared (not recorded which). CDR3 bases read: TGTGCCAGCAGCATTACCGGGACTCCGAATGAC. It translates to CASSITGTPND. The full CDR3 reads CASSITGTPNDYTF.